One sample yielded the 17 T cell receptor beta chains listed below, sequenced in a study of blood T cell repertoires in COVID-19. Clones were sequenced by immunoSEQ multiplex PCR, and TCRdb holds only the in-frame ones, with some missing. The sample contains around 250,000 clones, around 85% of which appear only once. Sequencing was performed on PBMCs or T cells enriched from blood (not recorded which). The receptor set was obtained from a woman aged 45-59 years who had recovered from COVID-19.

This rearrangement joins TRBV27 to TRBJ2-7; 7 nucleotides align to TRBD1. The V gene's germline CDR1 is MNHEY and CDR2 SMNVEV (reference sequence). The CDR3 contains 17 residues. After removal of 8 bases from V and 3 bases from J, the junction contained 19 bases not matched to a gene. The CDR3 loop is CASSMRTGPASRYEQYF. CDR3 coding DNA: TGTGCCAGCTCCATGAGGACAGGACCGGCCTCGCGCTACGAGCAGTACTTC.

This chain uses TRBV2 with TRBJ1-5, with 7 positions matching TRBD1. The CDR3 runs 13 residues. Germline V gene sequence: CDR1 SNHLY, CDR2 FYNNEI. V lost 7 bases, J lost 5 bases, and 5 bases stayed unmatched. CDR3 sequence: CASTPDRDQPQHF. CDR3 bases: TGTGCCAGCACTCCCGACAGGGATCAGCCCCAGCATTTT.

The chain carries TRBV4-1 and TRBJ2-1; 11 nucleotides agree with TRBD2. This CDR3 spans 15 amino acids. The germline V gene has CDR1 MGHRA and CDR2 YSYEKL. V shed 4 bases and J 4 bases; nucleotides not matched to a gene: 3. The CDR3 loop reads CASSLTSGGYNEQFF. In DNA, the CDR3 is TGCGCCAGCAGCCTAACTAGCGGGGGATACAATGAGCAGTTCTTC.

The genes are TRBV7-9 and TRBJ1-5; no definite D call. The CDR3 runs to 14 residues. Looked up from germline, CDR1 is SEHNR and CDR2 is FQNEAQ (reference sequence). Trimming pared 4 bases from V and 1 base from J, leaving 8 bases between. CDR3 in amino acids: CASSSASSNQPQHF. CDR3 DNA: TGTGCCAGCAGCTCAGCTAGCAGCAATCAGCCCCAGCATTTT.

The CDR3 loop reads CASSPGQLVEAFF. In nucleotides, the CDR3 is TGTGCCAGCAGTCCGGGACAGCTGGTTGAAGCTTTCTTT. V usage is TRBV5-8 and J usage is TRBJ1-1; the match to TRBD1 covers 7 bases. The germline CDR1 and CDR2 sequences are SGHTS and YDEGEE. The CDR3 extends over 13 amino acids. The junction had 8 bases not matched to a gene; V was cut back by 5 bases and J by 7 bases.

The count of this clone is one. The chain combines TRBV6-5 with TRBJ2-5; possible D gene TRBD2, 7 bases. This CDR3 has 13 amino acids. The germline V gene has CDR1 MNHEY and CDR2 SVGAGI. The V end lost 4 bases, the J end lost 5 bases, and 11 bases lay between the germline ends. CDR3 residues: CASSWGGHETQYF. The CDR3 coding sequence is TGTGCCAGCAGTTGGGGGGGGCACGAGACCCAGTACTTC.

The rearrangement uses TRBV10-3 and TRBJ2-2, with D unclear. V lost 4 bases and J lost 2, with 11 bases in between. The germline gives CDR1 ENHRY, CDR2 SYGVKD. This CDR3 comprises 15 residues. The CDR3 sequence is CAISVLAGNTGELFF. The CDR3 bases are TGTGCCATCAGTGTCTTGGCAGGCAACACCGGGGAGCTGTTTTTT.

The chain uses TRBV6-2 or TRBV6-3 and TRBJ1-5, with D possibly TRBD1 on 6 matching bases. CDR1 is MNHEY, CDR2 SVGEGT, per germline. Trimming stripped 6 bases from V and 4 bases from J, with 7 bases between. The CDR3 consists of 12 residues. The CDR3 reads CASSQGNQPQHF. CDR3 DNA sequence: TGTGCCAGCAGCCAGGGGAATCAGCCCCAGCATTTT.

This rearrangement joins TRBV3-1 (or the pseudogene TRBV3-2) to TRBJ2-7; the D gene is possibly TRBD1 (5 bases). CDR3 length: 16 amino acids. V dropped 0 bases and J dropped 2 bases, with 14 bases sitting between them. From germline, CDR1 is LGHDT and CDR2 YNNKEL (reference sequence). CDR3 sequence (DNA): TGTGCCAGCAGCCAAGAAACGACAGCCCTTCCCTACGAGCAGTACTTC. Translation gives CASSQETTALPYEQYF.

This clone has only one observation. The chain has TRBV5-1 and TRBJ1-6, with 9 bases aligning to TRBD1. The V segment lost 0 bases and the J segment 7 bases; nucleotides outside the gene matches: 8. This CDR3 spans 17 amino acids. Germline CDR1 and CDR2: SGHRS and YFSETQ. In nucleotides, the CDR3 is TGCGCCAGCAGCTTGGATCCCCCCGGGACAGGGAATTCACCCCTCCACTTT. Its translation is CASSLDPPGTGNSPLHF.

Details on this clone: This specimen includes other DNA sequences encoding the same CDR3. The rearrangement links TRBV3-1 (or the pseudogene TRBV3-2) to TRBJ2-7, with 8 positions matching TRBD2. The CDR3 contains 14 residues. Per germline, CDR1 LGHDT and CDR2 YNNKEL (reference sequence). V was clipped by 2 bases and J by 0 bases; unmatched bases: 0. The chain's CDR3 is CASSQTSGSYEQYF. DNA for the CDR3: TGTGCCAGCAGCCAAACTAGCGGCTCCTACGAGCAGTACTTC.

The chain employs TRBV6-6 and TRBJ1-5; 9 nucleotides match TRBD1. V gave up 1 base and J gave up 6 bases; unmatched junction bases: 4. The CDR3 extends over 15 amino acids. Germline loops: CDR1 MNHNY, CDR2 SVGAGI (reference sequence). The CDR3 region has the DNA TGTGCCAGCAGTTACTACGGACAGGGGACTCAGCCCCAGCATTTT. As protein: CASSYYGQGTQPQHF.

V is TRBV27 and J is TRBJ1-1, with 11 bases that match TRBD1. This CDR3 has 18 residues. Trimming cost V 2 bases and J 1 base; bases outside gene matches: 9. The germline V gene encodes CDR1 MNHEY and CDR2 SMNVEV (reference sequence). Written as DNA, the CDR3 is TGTGCCAGCAGTTTAAGGAGTGGACAGGGGGCAAGGAACACTGAAGCTTTCTTT. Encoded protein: CASSLRSGQGARNTEAFF.

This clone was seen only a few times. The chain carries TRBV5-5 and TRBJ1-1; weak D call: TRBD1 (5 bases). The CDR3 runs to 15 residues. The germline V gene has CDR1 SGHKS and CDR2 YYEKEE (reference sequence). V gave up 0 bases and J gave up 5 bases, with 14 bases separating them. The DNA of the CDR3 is TGTGCCAGCAGCTTGGATGTTGGGGCCGGGACTGAAGCTTTCTTT. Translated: CASSLDVGAGTEAFF.

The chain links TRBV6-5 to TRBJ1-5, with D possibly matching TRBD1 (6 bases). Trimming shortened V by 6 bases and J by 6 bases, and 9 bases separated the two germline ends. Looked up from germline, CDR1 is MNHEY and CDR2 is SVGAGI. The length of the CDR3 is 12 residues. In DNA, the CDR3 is TGTGCCAGCAGCGCCAGGGGTCAGCCCCAGCATTTT. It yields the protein CASSARGQPQHF.

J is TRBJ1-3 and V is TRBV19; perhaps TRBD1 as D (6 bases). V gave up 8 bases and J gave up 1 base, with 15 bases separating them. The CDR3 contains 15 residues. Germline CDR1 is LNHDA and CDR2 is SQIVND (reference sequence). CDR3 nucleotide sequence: TGTGCCAGTGGGCCGGGACACACTTCTGGAAACACCATATATTTT. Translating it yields CASGPGHTSGNTIYF.

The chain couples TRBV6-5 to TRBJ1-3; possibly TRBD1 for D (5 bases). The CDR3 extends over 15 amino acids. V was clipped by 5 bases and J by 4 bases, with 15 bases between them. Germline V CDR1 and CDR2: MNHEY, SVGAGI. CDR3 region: CASSTMTVRGNTIYF. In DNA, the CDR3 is TGTGCCAGCAGTACTATGACAGTTCGGGGAAACACCATATATTTT.